A selection of T cell receptor beta chains follows, all from one sample in a study of cytomegalovirus exposure and HLA in healthy donors. Some clones are missing from TCRdb's copy, which holds only in-frame ones; the method was immunoSEQ multiplex PCR. The sample carries 55,000 to 65,000 clones, 90% recorded once. The sample consisted of PBMCs. The source of these receptors is a man between 18 and 29 years old in good health and CMV-seronegative. CDR3s include the opening cysteine and the closing phenylalanine or tryptophan. D genes are given only for firm matches. The size field is filled for only some rows; it gives once, few, many or a size class.

j_gene: TRBJ2-7
v_gene: TRBV7-9
abundance: -
d_gene: TRBD1
CDR3nt: TGTGCCAGCAGCGGGGGACAGGGGGAATACGAGCAGTACTTC
CDR3aa: CASSGGQGEYEQYF

j_gene: TRBJ2-2
v_gene: TRBV19
abundance: -
d_gene: -
CDR3nt: TGTGCCAGTAAAGCGGACTCCCTGGGTACCGGGGAGCTGTTTTTT
CDR3aa: CASKADSLGTGELFF

j_gene: TRBJ2-1
v_gene: TRBV7-6
abundance: -
d_gene: TRBD2
CDR3nt: TGTGCCAGCAGCCTGACTAGCGGGAAAGGTCGAGTCAATGAGCAGTTCTTC
CDR3aa: CASSLTSGKGRVNEQFF

j_gene: TRBJ2-3
v_gene: TRBV19
abundance: -
d_gene: TRBD2
CDR3nt: TGTGCCAGTAGTATGGGCGGGAGGCCTTCCACAGATACGCAGTATTTT
CDR3aa: CASSMGGRPSTDTQYF

j_gene: TRBJ2-7
v_gene: TRBV14
abundance: -
d_gene: -
CDR3nt: TGTGCCAGCAGCCAAGGACAAGGCAGCTCCTACGAGCAGTACTTC
CDR3aa: CASSQGQGSSYEQYF

j_gene: TRBJ2-7
v_gene: TRBV28
abundance: -
d_gene: TRBD2
CDR3nt: TGTGCCAGCAGTTGGGCTACAGCGGGGGAGCAGTACTTC
CDR3aa: CASSWATAGEQYF

j_gene: TRBJ2-7
v_gene: TRBV18
abundance: -
d_gene: -
CDR3nt: TGTGCCAGCTCACCACCATCATTCTACGAGCAGTACTTC
CDR3aa: CASSPPSFYEQYF

j_gene: TRBJ2-1
v_gene: TRBV28
abundance: -
d_gene: TRBD2
CDR3nt: TGTGCCAGTTTAGCGGGAGGGCCCCACAATGAGCAGTTCTTC
CDR3aa: CASLAGGPHNEQFF

j_gene: TRBJ1-4
v_gene: TRBV15
abundance: once
d_gene: TRBD1
CDR3nt: TGTGCCACCAGCAGAGAATCAGGGACAGGGGTTGAAAAACTGTTTTTT
CDR3aa: CATSRESGTGVEKLFF

j_gene: TRBJ2-7
v_gene: TRBV2
abundance: -
d_gene: TRBD1
CDR3nt: TGTGCCAGCAGTGAAGAAGGACAGGGGGGATACGAGCAGTACTTC
CDR3aa: CASSEEGQGGYEQYF

j_gene: TRBJ2-7
v_gene: TRBV6-5
abundance: -
d_gene: -
CDR3nt: TGTGCCAGCAGTTACTCGGCTAGCTACGAGCAGTACTTC
CDR3aa: CASSYSASYEQYF

j_gene: TRBJ2-2
v_gene: TRBV15
abundance: -
d_gene: -
CDR3nt: TGTGCCACCAGCAGAGGTCTAGCGTACACCGGGGAGCTGTTTTTT
CDR3aa: CATSRGLAYTGELFF

j_gene: TRBJ2-7
v_gene: TRBV19
abundance: -
d_gene: -
CDR3nt: TGTGCCAGTAGTAGCGGGGTTTACGAGCAGTACTTC
CDR3aa: CASSSGVYEQYF

j_gene: TRBJ2-1
v_gene: TRBV29-1
abundance: -
d_gene: TRBD2
CDR3nt: TGCAGCGTTGATAGGACTAGCGGGAGCAATGAGCAGTTCTTC
CDR3aa: CSVDRTSGSNEQFF

j_gene: TRBJ2-5
v_gene: TRBV5-1
abundance: -
d_gene: TRBD2
CDR3nt: TGCGCCAGCAGCTTCCCGGGAGGAGAGACCCAGTACTTC
CDR3aa: CASSFPGGETQYF

j_gene: TRBJ2-5
v_gene: TRBV4-1
abundance: -
d_gene: -
CDR3nt: TGCGCCAGCAGCGACCGGGGAAGCACGGAGACCCAGTACTTC
CDR3aa: CASSDRGSTETQYF

j_gene: TRBJ2-7
v_gene: TRBV19
abundance: few
d_gene: TRBD2
CDR3nt: TGTGCCAGTAGGCCGGGACTAGCGGGAGCCGAGCAGTACTTC
CDR3aa: CASRPGLAGAEQYF

j_gene: TRBJ2-3
v_gene: TRBV5-1
abundance: -
d_gene: -
CDR3nt: TGCGCCAGCAGGGACAGCCGCACAGATACGCAGTATTTT
CDR3aa: CASRDSRTDTQYF

j_gene: TRBJ2-1
v_gene: TRBV5-1
abundance: -
d_gene: TRBD1
CDR3nt: TGCGCCAGCAGCTCAACCGACAGGGGGGATGAGCAGTTCTTC
CDR3aa: CASSSTDRGDEQFF

j_gene: TRBJ2-1
v_gene: TRBV7-2
abundance: -
d_gene: -
CDR3nt: TGTGCCAGCAGCTTATCCAGTTTTGAGCAGTTCTTC
CDR3aa: CASSLSSFEQFF

j_gene: TRBJ2-7
v_gene: TRBV7-9
abundance: -
d_gene: TRBD1
CDR3nt: TGTGCCAGCAGTCCAGAAGGGGGCAGCTCCTACGAGCAGTACTTC
CDR3aa: CASSPEGGSSYEQYF

j_gene: TRBJ2-1
v_gene: TRBV29-1
abundance: -
d_gene: -
CDR3nt: TGCAGCGTCGGAGGACTTTCCTACAATGAGCAGTTCTTC
CDR3aa: CSVGGLSYNEQFF

j_gene: TRBJ1-4
v_gene: TRBV4-1
abundance: once
d_gene: TRBD1
CDR3nt: TGCGCCAGCAGCCAAGCACTTGGACAGGGGAGTAAAGAAAAACTGTTTTTT
CDR3aa: CASSQALGQGSKEKLFF

j_gene: TRBJ2-7
v_gene: TRBV28
abundance: once
d_gene: TRBD2
CDR3nt: TGTGCCAGCAGTCCAGGGCGGGACTATTCGGGCGAGCAGTACTTC
CDR3aa: CASSPGRDYSGEQYF

j_gene: TRBJ1-1
v_gene: TRBV19
abundance: -
d_gene: TRBD1
CDR3nt: TGTGCCAGTAAGTTACAGGGGCGCACTGAAGCTTTCTTT
CDR3aa: CASKLQGRTEAFF

j_gene: TRBJ1-4
v_gene: TRBV6-5
abundance: -
d_gene: -
CDR3nt: TGTGCCAGCAGTTACCGGGGCGCAGTGGCGGGAGAAAAACTGTTTTTT
CDR3aa: CASSYRGAVAGEKLFF

j_gene: TRBJ1-1
v_gene: TRBV6-6
abundance: -
d_gene: -
CDR3nt: TGTGCCAGCAGTAACCAACAGGGCCCGAACACTGAAGCTTTCTTT
CDR3aa: CASSNQQGPNTEAFF

j_gene: TRBJ2-1
v_gene: TRBV27
abundance: -
d_gene: -
CDR3nt: TGTGCCAGCAGCCCCGATTACTCCGGGTACAATGAGCAGTTCTTC
CDR3aa: CASSPDYSGYNEQFF

j_gene: TRBJ2-7
v_gene: TRBV5-1
abundance: few
d_gene: -
CDR3nt: TGCGCCAGCAGCTTGGGAGGGTACGAGCAGTACTTC
CDR3aa: CASSLGGYEQYF

j_gene: TRBJ1-5
v_gene: TRBV28
abundance: -
d_gene: -
CDR3nt: TGTGCCAGCAACCCGACTGAAGATAGCAATCAGCCCCAGCATTTT
CDR3aa: CASNPTEDSNQPQHF

j_gene: TRBJ2-7
v_gene: TRBV18
abundance: -
d_gene: TRBD2
CDR3nt: TGTGCCAGCTCACCGACTAGCGGGGAGGACGAGCAGTACTTC
CDR3aa: CASSPTSGEDEQYF

j_gene: TRBJ2-7
v_gene: TRBV4-2
abundance: -
d_gene: TRBD1
CDR3nt: TGTGCCAGCAGCCAAGGGACAGGGGAAGAGCAGTACTTC
CDR3aa: CASSQGTGEEQYF

j_gene: TRBJ2-2
v_gene: TRBV30
abundance: -
d_gene: TRBD2
CDR3nt: TGTGCCTGGAGCCGGGGGGGAGGTTATAACACCGGGGAGCTGTTTTTT
CDR3aa: CAWSRGGGYNTGELFF

j_gene: TRBJ1-5
v_gene: TRBV19
abundance: once
d_gene: -
CDR3nt: TGTGCCAGTAGTAAGTACAGGGTACTGGGAAATCAGCCCCAGCATTTT
CDR3aa: CASSKYRVLGNQPQHF

j_gene: TRBJ1-4
v_gene: TRBV28
abundance: once
d_gene: -
CDR3nt: TGTGCCAGCAGACCCCACGGGGGGGCCACTAATGAAAAACTGTTTTTT
CDR3aa: CASRPHGGATNEKLFF

j_gene: TRBJ2-3
v_gene: TRBV30
abundance: -
d_gene: -
CDR3nt: TGTGCCTGGAGTAACGGGCTAGCGATCGGGACAGATACGCAGTATTTT
CDR3aa: CAWSNGLAIGTDTQYF

j_gene: TRBJ2-3
v_gene: TRBV28
abundance: -
d_gene: -
CDR3nt: TGTGCCAGCTTATCATCGGCAGATACGCAGTATTTT
CDR3aa: CASLSSADTQYF

j_gene: TRBJ1-3
v_gene: TRBV4-3
abundance: -
d_gene: -
CDR3nt: TGCGCCAGCAGCCAAGTCGAGCAGGCACTCTCTGGAAACACCATATATTTT
CDR3aa: CASSQVEQALSGNTIYF

j_gene: TRBJ2-3
v_gene: TRBV14
abundance: -
d_gene: TRBD2
CDR3nt: TGTGCCAGCAGCCAAGACCTCGTGAGACTAGCGACCGGCACAGATACGCAGTATTTT
CDR3aa: CASSQDLVRLATGTDTQYF

j_gene: TRBJ2-2
v_gene: TRBV7-8
abundance: -
d_gene: -
CDR3nt: TGTGCCAGCAGCCTCCGCTGGGCAGTAGACACCGGGGAGCTGTTTTTT
CDR3aa: CASSLRWAVDTGELFF

j_gene: TRBJ2-7
v_gene: TRBV10-2
abundance: -
d_gene: TRBD2
CDR3nt: TGCGCCAGCAGTGAAGCGACTAGCGGGGAGCAGTACTTC
CDR3aa: CASSEATSGEQYF

j_gene: TRBJ2-4
v_gene: TRBV2
abundance: -
d_gene: TRBD2
CDR3nt: TGTGCCAGCAGCTTCGGACTAGCGGGAGGGCCCCCCAAAAACATTCAGTACTTC
CDR3aa: CASSFGLAGGPPKNIQYF

j_gene: TRBJ2-1
v_gene: TRBV6-4
abundance: -
d_gene: TRBD2
CDR3nt: TGTGCCAGCAGTGAACTAGCGGGAGCCGGTGAGCAGTTCTTC
CDR3aa: CASSELAGAGEQFF

j_gene: TRBJ1-2
v_gene: TRBV6-1
abundance: -
d_gene: TRBD1
CDR3nt: TGTGCCAGCAGTGAAGCACAGGGGTACTTCGGTGGCTACACCTTC
CDR3aa: CASSEAQGYFGGYTF